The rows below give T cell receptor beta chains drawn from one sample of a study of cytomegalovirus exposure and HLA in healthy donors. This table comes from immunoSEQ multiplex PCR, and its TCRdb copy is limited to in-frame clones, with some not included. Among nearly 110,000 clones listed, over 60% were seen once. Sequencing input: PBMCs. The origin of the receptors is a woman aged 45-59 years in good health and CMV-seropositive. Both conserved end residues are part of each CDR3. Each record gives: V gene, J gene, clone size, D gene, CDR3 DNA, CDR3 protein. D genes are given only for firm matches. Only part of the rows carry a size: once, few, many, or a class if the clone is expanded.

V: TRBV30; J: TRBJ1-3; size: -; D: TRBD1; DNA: TGTGCCTGGAGTAGGGGACAGGGTAGAAACACCATATATTTT; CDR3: CAWSRGQGRNTIYF
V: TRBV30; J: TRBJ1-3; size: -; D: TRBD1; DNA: TGTGCCTGGGGACAGGTTTCAGGAAACACCATATATTTT; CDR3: CAWGQVSGNTIYF
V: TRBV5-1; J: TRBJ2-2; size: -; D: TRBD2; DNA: TGCGCCAGCAGCTTGGCGGGACTAAACACCGGGGAGCTGTTTTTT; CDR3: CASSLAGLNTGELFF
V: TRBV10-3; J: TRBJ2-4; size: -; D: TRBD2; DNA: TGTGCCATCAGTGAGTCGTCTAGCGGGGGAGACAACATTCAGTACTTC; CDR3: CAISESSSGGDNIQYF
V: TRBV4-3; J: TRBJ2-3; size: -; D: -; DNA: TGCGCCAGCAGCCAGAGGGGGTCCACTAGCACAGATACGCAGTATTTT; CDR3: CASSQRGSTSTDTQYF
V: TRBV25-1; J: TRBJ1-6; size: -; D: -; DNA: TGTGCCAGCAGTTTCCAGGGGCTGGCGTCACCCCTCCACTTT; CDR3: CASSFQGLASPLHF
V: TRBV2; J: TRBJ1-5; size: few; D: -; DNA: TGTGCCAGCAGTGCTACGAGAAACCAGCCCCAGCATTTT; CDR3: CASSATRNQPQHF
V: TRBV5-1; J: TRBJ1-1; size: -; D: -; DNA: TGCGCCAGCAGCTTGGAACAGGACACTGAAGCTTTCTTT; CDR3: CASSLEQDTEAFF
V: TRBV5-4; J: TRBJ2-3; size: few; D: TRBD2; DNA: TGTGCCAGCAGCGATCTTTTTGGGGGAGGGATACATACGCAGTATTTT; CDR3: CASSDLFGGGIHTQYF
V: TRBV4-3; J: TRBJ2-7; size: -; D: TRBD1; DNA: TGCGCCAGCAGCCAAGGGTACAGGGGGCGATTATACGAGCAGTACTTC; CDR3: CASSQGYRGRLYEQYF
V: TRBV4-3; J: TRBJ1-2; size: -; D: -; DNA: TGCGCCAGCAGCCAAGAGGAAGGGGGAATTAACTATGGCTACACCTTC; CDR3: CASSQEEGGINYGYTF
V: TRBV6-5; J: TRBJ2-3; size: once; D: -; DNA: TGTGCCAGCAGTCTATCTCCGGGGGTGGGGGGTACGCAGTATTTT; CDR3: CASSLSPGVGGTQYF
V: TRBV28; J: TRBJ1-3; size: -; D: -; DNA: TGTGCCAGCAGTCCAGAGGCGGGCCACTCTGGAAACACCATATATTTT; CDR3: CASSPEAGHSGNTIYF
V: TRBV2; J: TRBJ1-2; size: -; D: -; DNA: TGTGCCAGCAGTGCGGGACTGAACTATGGCTACACCTTC; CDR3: CASSAGLNYGYTF
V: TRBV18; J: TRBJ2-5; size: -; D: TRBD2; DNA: TGTGCCAGCTCACCTTACGTAATAATAGCGGGGGACCAAGAGACCCAGTACTTC; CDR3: CASSPYVIIAGDQETQYF
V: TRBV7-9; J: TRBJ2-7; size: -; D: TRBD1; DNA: TGTTCCAGCAGCACTGGGACAGGGGGTTCCGAGCAGTACTTC; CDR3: CSSSTGTGGSEQYF
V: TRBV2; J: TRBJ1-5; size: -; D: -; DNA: TGTGCCAGCAGTGATAGCAGGGGCAATCAGCCCCAGCATTTT; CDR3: CASSDSRGNQPQHF
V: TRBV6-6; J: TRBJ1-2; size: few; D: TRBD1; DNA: TGTGCCAGCAGTACGCCCGCCGGGACAGGGGGCTTTTACACCTTC; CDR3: CASSTPAGTGGFYTF
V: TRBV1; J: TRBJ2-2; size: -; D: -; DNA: TGCACCAGCAGCCAACCAAGACAGGGGAGGACCGGGGAGCTGTTTTTT; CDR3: CTSSQPRQGRTGELFF
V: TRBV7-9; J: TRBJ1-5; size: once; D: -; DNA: TGTTCCAGCCTTAGCGGGCTTACGCCCCAGCATTTT; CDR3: CSSLSGLTPQHF
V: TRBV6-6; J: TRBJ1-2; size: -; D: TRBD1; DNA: TGTGCCAGCACCACAGGGGGCCTTGGCTACACCTTC; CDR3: CASTTGGLGYTF
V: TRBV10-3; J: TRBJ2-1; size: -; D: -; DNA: TGTGCCATCAGTGACAGCAGGGATGAGCAGTTCTTC; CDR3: CAISDSRDEQFF
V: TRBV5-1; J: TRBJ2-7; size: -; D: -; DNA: TGCGCCAGCAGCCCCGTATCAAAGAGCTACGAGCAGTACTTC; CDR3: CASSPVSKSYEQYF
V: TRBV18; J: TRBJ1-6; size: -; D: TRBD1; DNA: TGTGCCAGCTCAACCATTGGGACAGGCTCTACGGCCCTCCACTTT; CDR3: CASSTIGTGSTALHF
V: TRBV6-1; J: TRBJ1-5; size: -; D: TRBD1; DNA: TGTGCCAGCAGCGTCAGGGGGCTTAGCAATCAGCCCCAGCATTTT; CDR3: CASSVRGLSNQPQHF
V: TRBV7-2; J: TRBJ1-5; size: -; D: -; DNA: TGTGCCAGCAGCACACTGCCCGACAGGTTCAATCAGCCCCAGCATTTT; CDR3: CASSTLPDRFNQPQHF
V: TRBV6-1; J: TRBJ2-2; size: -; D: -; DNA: TGTGCCGGGCAGGGTGTCACCGGGGAGCTGTTTTTT; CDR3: CAGQGVTGELFF
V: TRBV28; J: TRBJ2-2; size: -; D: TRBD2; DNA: TGTGCCAGCAGCGAGTTGGGAGGGTTGACCGGGGAGCTGTTTTTT; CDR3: CASSELGGLTGELFF
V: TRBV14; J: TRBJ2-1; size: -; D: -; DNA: TGTGCCAGCAGCCATGTGGGGCAGGGCAAAAGGTACAATGAGCAGTTCTTC; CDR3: CASSHVGQGKRYNEQFF
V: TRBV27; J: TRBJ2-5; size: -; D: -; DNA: TGTGCCAGCAGTTTATTCGGACAGAGAAAAGAGACCCAGTACTTC; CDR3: CASSLFGQRKETQYF
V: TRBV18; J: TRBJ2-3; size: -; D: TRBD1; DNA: TGTGCCAGCTCACCCTGGGACAGGGGGTTAGCTACGCAGTATTTT; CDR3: CASSPWDRGLATQYF
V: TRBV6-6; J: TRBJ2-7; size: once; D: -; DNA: TGTGCCAGCAGTTCACAGTACGAGCAGTACTTC; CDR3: CASSSQYEQYF
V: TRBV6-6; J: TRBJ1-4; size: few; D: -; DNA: TGTGCCAGCAGTCCAGGGAACGAAAAACTGTTTTTT; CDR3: CASSPGNEKLFF